The clone carrying this T cell receptor (beta chain) has only a few counts. Its antigen remains unknown. This sample is drawn from a study of beta chain features in type 1 diabetes. Turning to the study itself: Patient and healthy donor groups were alike in age, gender and cell yields. The study examined 107,917,701 sorted cells across all samples.

CDR3 length: 13 amino acids. Germline V gene data show CDR1 as SGDLS and CDR2 as YYNGEE. V shed 5 bases and J 0 bases; nucleotides not matched to a gene: 1. One heparinised draw of blood, averaging around 120 mL, came from each donor. Study-level findings and limits: In every one of the four CD4+ subsets, TCRB CDR3s were moderately but significantly shorter in Type 1 diabetes patients. HLA influence on TCRB rearrangement stayed unresolved here.

Expressed TCRB transcripts got sequenced, as all isolated RNA was reverse transcribed. Assay used: immunoSEQ multiplex PCR; TCRdb lists only in-frame clones, some missing. The sample consists of approximately 100,000 clones, 25% to 35% of them appearing once. The sequencing input was central memory CD4+ T cells from blood. This clonotype was sampled from a woman younger than 35 with type 1 diabetes. The V gene is TRBV9, the J gene TRBJ1-1, with TRBD1 identical over 7 bases. Here the CDR3 reads CASRGQLNTEAFF. In DNA form, the CDR3 reads TGTGCCAGCAGGGGACAGTTGAACACTGAAGCTTTCTTT.